This T cell receptor beta chain was profiled in a study of cytomegalovirus exposure and HLA in healthy donors. Findings and limits, study-wide: As was reported, the classifier diagnosed cytomegalovirus status with high specificity and sensitivity. Usually a TCR sequence was rare, but some public TCRs were found in many donors. Investigators reported over 150 TCR beta chains as tied to cytomegalovirus.

The protocol was immunoSEQ multiplex PCR, while the TCRdb copy is restricted to in-frame clones and leaves out a portion. The sample gives under 100,000 clones, almost 85% of which show up once; 12% is in the top ten. The donors were members of the validation cohort comprising over 100 subjects, separate from the approximately 670-subject first cohort. Worth noting for this clone: What it recognizes is unknown.

Germline lookup yields CDR1 MNHEY and CDR2 SVGAGI. Germline trimming cut 0 bases from V and 5 bases from J; bases unmatched to any gene: 4. There are 14 residues in the CDR3. The genes are TRBV6-5 and TRBJ2-7; 7 nucleotides line up with TRBD1. Sequencing input: PBMCs. This TCR derives from a woman aged 18-29 years in good health and CMV-seropositive. The CDR3 DNA sequence: TGTGCCAGCAGTTACTCCAGGGGGAATGACGAGCAGTACTTC. Translation: CASSYSRGNDEQYF.